The 28 T cell receptor beta chains reported below all come from one sample, sequenced in a study of cytomegalovirus exposure and HLA in healthy donors. The assay was immunoSEQ multiplex PCR, and TCRdb's table has in-frame clones only and misses some. Of 200,000 to 250,000 clones listed, approximately 88% are singletons. Sequenced sample: PBMCs. These receptors were collected from a woman aged 25 to 39 in good health and CMV-seropositive.

V gene TRBV5-1 combines with J gene TRBJ2-2; 7 bases line up with TRBD1. V shed 7 bases, J shed 3 bases, and the junction held 3 bases outside the gene matches. Germline lookup yields CDR1 SGHRS and CDR2 YFSETQ. CDR3 size: 13 residues. The CDR3 here is CASAQGHTGELFF. The CDR3 DNA reads TGCGCCAGCGCACAGGGGCACACCGGGGAGCTGTTTTTT.

The chain links TRBV9 to TRBJ2-1; 7 bases are a match to TRBD2. The CDR3 extends over 15 amino acids. V shed 4 bases, J shed 10 bases, and the junction held 14 bases outside the gene matches. The germline V gene has CDR1 SGDLS and CDR2 YYNGEE. The CDR3 sequence is CASSPRDYNNREQFF. For the CDR3, the DNA is TGTGCCAGCAGCCCCCGGGACTACAACAATAGAGAGCAGTTCTTC.

This rearrangement joins TRBV4-1 to TRBJ2-7; 12 bases are shared with TRBD2. With 3 bases clipped from V and 1 base from J, the junction kept 4 bases outside the gene matches. Looked up from germline, CDR1 is MGHRA and CDR2 is YSYEKL. This CDR3 spans 16 amino acids. In DNA, the CDR3 is TGCGCCAGCAGCCAGGAGGGGACTAGCGGGTCCTACGAGCAGTACTTC. It specifies CASSQEGTSGSYEQYF.

The rearrangement links TRBV29-1 to TRBJ2-7, with unresolved D. The V end was cut by 5 bases, the J end by 2 bases, with 13 bases between. Germline V gene sequence: CDR1 SQVTM, CDR2 ANQGSEA. The CDR3 contains 13 residues. This CDR3 is CSVLDFFPYEQYF. The CDR3, as DNA: TGCAGCGTTCTAGATTTCTTTCCCTACGAGCAGTACTTC.

The genes are TRBV30 and TRBJ2-1; D is perhaps TRBD2 (6 bases). The CDR3 has 11 amino acids. V was clipped by 2 bases and J by 12 bases, with 11 bases between them. Germline assignment: CDR1 GTSNPN and CDR2 SVGIG (reference sequence). In DNA form, the CDR3 reads TGTGCCTGGAGTCCCTTGGAGGGGCAGTTCTTC. Encoded protein: CAWSPLEGQFF.

The chain uses TRBV9 and TRBJ2-5; TRBD2 is a possible D gene (5 bases). V lost 0 bases, J lost 2 bases, and 14 bases lay in between. From germline, CDR1 is SGDLS and CDR2 YYNGEE. This CDR3 has 16 residues. CDR3 DNA: TGTGCCAGCAGCGTAGCTGCGGGCTCACCTCAAGAGACCCAGTACTTC. It is translated as CASSVAAGSPQETQYF.

The chain carries TRBV7-2 and TRBJ1-3, with D uncertain. The CDR3 extends over 15 amino acids. V shed 5 bases and J shed 0 bases, with 11 bases lying between them. In germline, CDR1 is SGHTA, CDR2 FQGNSA. Here the CDR3 reads CASSQTLSSGNTIYF. Here the CDR3 DNA reads TGTGCCAGCAGCCAAACCCTAAGCTCTGGAAACACCATATATTTT.

This chain links TRBV28 with TRBJ2-1; 10 bases align to TRBD2. CDR3 length: 16 amino acids. V lost 1 base and J lost 9; bases outside the gene matches: 9. Germline CDR1 reads MDHEN; CDR2 reads SYDVKM. The CDR3 DNA follows: TGTGCCAGCAGTTTATCCCCCCGGATAGCGGGAGGTGAGCAGTTCTTC. The encoded protein is CASSLSPRIAGGEQFF.

The DNA of the CDR3 is TGTGCCAGCAGTGAATCGGAGACGGGTCCCATCGAGCAGTACTTC. Translation gives CASSESETGPIEQYF. The chain couples TRBV6-1 to TRBJ2-7; D call uncertain. Germline V CDR1 and CDR2: MNHNS, SASEGT. V lost 2 bases and J lost 6, with 17 bases in between. CDR3 length equals 15 residues.

This clone was picked up one time. The chain joins TRBV4-3 to TRBJ2-7, with TRBD1 matching 10 bases. V was pared by 4 bases and J by 3 bases, with 6 bases of the junction left unmatched. The CDR3 totals 15 residues. Germline V gives CDR1 LGHNA, CDR2 YSLEER. In DNA, the CDR3 is TGCGCCAGCAGCCCAACCGGGACAGGGGTCTACGAGCAGTACTTC. Its translation: CASSPTGTGVYEQYF.

The chain combines TRBV30 with TRBJ1-2; D is unresolved. Trimming removed 4 bases from V and 5 bases from J, with 8 bases in between. Germline CDR1 is GTSNPN and CDR2 is SVGIG (reference sequence). The CDR3 has 11 residues. DNA of the CDR3: TGTGCCTGGACCAAAATTTATGGCTACACCTTC. Encoded protein: CAWTKIYGYTF.

A remark on this clone: A junction end diverges from the germline sequence, so it may reflect a read error. This chain links TRBV5-1 with TRBJ2-1; D gene ambiguous. CDR1 SGHRS and CDR2 YFSETQ come from the germline V gene. The CDR3 spans 14 residues. In DNA form, the CDR3 reads TGCGCCAGCAGCTTGGATGGCTCCCACAATGAGCAGTTCTTC. Its translation is CASSLDGSHNEQFF. Full variable domain (rest looked up from reference TRBV5-1 and TRBJ2-1): KAGVTQTPRYLIKTRGQQVTLSCSPISGHRSVSWYQQTPGQGLQFLFEYFSETQRNKGNFPGRFSGRQFSNSRSEMNVSTLELGDSALYLCASSLDGSHNEQFFGPGTRLTVL.

The V and J genes are TRBV6-5 and TRBJ2-1, with D unresolved. Germline V CDR1 and CDR2: MNHEY, SVGAGI. The germline V and J ends were trimmed by 0 bases and 7 bases, with 7 bases remaining between them. This CDR3 comprises 13 residues. The CDR3 region is CASSYSNTNEQFF. CDR3 bases: TGTGCCAGCAGTTACTCGAACACGAATGAGCAGTTCTTC.

This clone was counted only a few times. V gene TRBV5-4 combines with J gene TRBJ2-1; D may be TRBD1 or TRBD2 (5 bases each). This CDR3 spans 15 amino acids. V was cut by 4 bases and J by 4 bases, with 15 bases left in between. CDR1 is SGHNT, CDR2 YYREEE, per germline (reference sequence). This chain's CDR3 is CASSRFWGNYNEQFF. The CDR3 nucleotides are TGTGCCAGCAGCCGTTTTTGGGGGAATTACAATGAGCAGTTCTTC. Supplemented by reference TRBV5-4 and TRBJ2-1, the full variable domain reads ETGVTQSPTHLIKTRGQQVTLRCSSQSGHNTVSWYQQALGQGPQFIFQYYREEENGRGNFPPRFSGLQFPNYSSELNVNALELDDSALYLCASSRFWGNYNEQFFGPGTRLTVL.

In its sample, this clone was seen once. CDR3 coding DNA: TGTGCCAGCAGTTTAGCGCTGAGCACAGATACGCAGTATTTT. This codes for CASSLALSTDTQYF. The V and J genes are TRBV27 and TRBJ2-3; D is uncertain. This CDR3 contains 14 residues. Trimming took 2 bases from V and 0 from J, leaving 6 bases between them. CDR1 and CDR2 (germline): MNHEY, SMNVEV (reference sequence).

This clone occurred once. The J gene is TRBJ1-2, the V gene TRBV28; 11 bases are shared with TRBD1. Germline V gene sequence: CDR1 MDHEN, CDR2 SYDVKM. There are 15 residues in the CDR3. Trimming cost V 6 bases and J 8 bases; bases outside gene matches: 11. CDR3 loop: CASSPDRGLSHGYTF. The CDR3 bases are TGTGCCAGCAGCCCGGACAGGGGGCTTTCTCACGGCTACACCTTC.

The rearrangement joins TRBV5-1 to TRBJ2-7; TRBD2 matches at 9 bases. Germline V gene lookup returns CDR1 SGHRS and CDR2 YFSETQ. This CDR3 region has 13 residues. V shed 5 bases and J 5 bases; nucleotides not matched to a gene: 5. CDR3 in DNA: TGCGCCAGCAGTAACCAGCGGGAGGACGAGCAGTACTTC. Translated, it gives CASSNQREDEQYF.

The chain carries TRBV27 and TRBJ2-1; 8 bases map to TRBD2. V gave up 6 bases and J gave up 4 bases; unmatched junction bases: 8. This CDR3 is 15 amino acids long. The germline gives CDR1 MNHEY, CDR2 SMNVEV (reference sequence). DNA for the CDR3: TGTGCCAGCAGGCCGGTTATAGCGGGATACAATGAGCAGTTCTTC. This codes for CASRPVIAGYNEQFF.

The chain joins TRBV7-9 to TRBJ1-2; 8 positions agree with TRBD1. In germline, CDR1 is SEHNR, CDR2 FQNEAQ (reference sequence). This CDR3 contains 14 residues. V was clipped by 5 bases and J by 4 bases; unmatched bases: 6. CDR3 DNA: TGTGCCAGCAGCGCGACAGGGGCCCGCTATGGCTACACCTTC. Translation gives CASSATGARYGYTF.

J is TRBJ1-2 and V is TRBV27; a weak D match, TRBD1 (5 bases). CDR1 and CDR2 from the germline V gene are MNHEY and SMNVEV (reference sequence). The ends were cut back, 6 bases at V and 6 bases at J, with 17 bases in the middle. This CDR3 region has 14 residues. CDR3 DNA sequence: TGTGCCAGCAGCCCAGTCCCGGGGCTCGATGGCTACACCTTC. This codes for CASSPVPGLDGYTF.

The chain carries TRBV27 and TRBJ2-1; D remains ambiguous. Germline V gene lookup returns CDR1 MNHEY and CDR2 SMNVEV (reference sequence). The length of the CDR3 is 13 residues. Deletions cut 5 bases from V and 0 bases from J, with 5 bases between. The CDR3 DNA reads TGTGCCAGCAGTATAAGCTCCTACAATGAGCAGTTCTTC. It yields the protein CASSISSYNEQFF.

This chain links TRBV6-5 with TRBJ1-3; 9 nucleotides agree with TRBD1. The CDR3 has 15 amino acids. Germline V gene data show CDR1 as MNHEY and CDR2 as SVGAGI. V gave up 8 bases and J gave up 5 bases; unmatched junction bases: 10. CDR3 protein: CASFSNRGRRNTIYF. The CDR3 DNA is TGTGCCAGCTTCTCTAACAGGGGGCGCAGAAACACCATATATTTT.

This chain links TRBV9 with TRBJ2-2, with D tentatively TRBD2 (6 bases). V was clipped by 7 bases and J by 1 base, with 8 bases between them. Germline CDR1 reads SGDLS; CDR2 reads YYNGEE. The CDR3 has 13 residues. The CDR3 DNA follows: TGTGCCAGCGGAGCGGGGAACACCGGGGAGCTGTTTTTT. Translating gives CASGAGNTGELFF.

V usage is TRBV9 and J usage is TRBJ2-7; 7 bases map to TRBD2. Germline-derived CDR1 and CDR2 are SGDLS and YYNGEE. This CDR3 region has 14 residues. With 0 bases clipped from V and 4 bases from J, the junction kept 4 bases outside the gene matches. CDR3 residues: CASSVAPGGYEQYF. The CDR3 DNA sequence: TGTGCCAGCAGCGTAGCCCCGGGGGGATACGAGCAGTACTTC.

This clone has a count of ten or more. CDR3 residues: CASSDVRVPYEQYF. The CDR3 coding sequence is TGTGCCAGCAGCGATGTGAGGGTGCCCTACGAGCAGTACTTC. The chain joins TRBV11-2 to TRBJ2-7; a weak D match, TRBD2 (5 bases). V was trimmed by 5 bases and J by 2 bases, leaving 13 bases between them. Per the germline V gene, CDR1 is SGHAT and CDR2 is FQNNGV. CDR3 length: 14 amino acids.

This clone came up a few times. The CDR3 DNA reads as TGTGCCAGCAGCCAAGATCCTACAGGGGGCAACGAGCAGTACTTC. It codes for CASSQDPTGGNEQYF. This rearrangement joins TRBV4-2 to TRBJ2-7; TRBD1 matches at 9 bases. The CDR3 extends over 15 amino acids. The trim removed 0 bases at V and 5 bases at J, leaving 5 bases unmatched. The germline CDR1 and CDR2 sequences are LGHNA and YNFKEQ.

This clone was counted only a few times. The chain joins TRBV19 to TRBJ1-5, with D perhaps matching TRBD1 (5 bases). The CDR3 length is 14 residues. Looked up from germline, CDR1 is LNHDA and CDR2 is SQIVND (reference sequence). Trimming cost V 5 bases and J 3 bases, with 11 bases left between them. The CDR3 region is CASSQGRNNQPQHF. The CDR3 nucleotides are TGTGCCAGTAGTCAGGGTCGGAACAATCAGCCCCAGCATTTT. The variable domain in full, completed from reference TRBV19 and TRBJ1-5, reads DGGITQSPKYLFRKEGQNVTLSCEQNLNHDAMYWYRQDPGQGLRLIYYSQIVNDFQKGDIAEGYSVSREKKESFPLTVTSAQKNPTAFYLCASSQGRNNQPQHFGDGTRLSIL.

This rearrangement joins TRBV20-1 to TRBJ1-2; D is unclear. The CDR3 consists of 11 residues. V lost 6 bases, J lost 2 bases, and 7 bases lay in between. Germline CDR1 is DFQATT and CDR2 is SNEGSKA (reference sequence). Written as DNA, the CDR3 is TGCAGTGCAGGCCTAAACTATGGCTACACCTTC. Translated, it gives CSAGLNYGYTF.